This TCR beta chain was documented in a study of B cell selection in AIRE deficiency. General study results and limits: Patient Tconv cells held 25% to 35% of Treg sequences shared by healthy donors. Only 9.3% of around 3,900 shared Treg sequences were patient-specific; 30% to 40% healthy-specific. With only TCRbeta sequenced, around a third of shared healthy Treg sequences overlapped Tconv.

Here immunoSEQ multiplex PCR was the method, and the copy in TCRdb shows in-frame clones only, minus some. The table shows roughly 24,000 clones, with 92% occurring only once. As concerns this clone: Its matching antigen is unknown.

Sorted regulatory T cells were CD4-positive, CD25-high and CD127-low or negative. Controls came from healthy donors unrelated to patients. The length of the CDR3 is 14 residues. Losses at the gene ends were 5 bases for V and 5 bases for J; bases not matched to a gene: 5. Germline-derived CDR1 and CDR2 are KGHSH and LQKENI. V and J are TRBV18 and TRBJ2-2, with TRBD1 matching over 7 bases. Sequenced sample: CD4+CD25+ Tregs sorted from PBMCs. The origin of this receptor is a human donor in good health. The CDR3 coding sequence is TGTGCCAGCTCATCGGCCAGGGGGACCGGGGAGCTGTTTTTT. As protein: CASSSARGTGELFF.